This T cell receptor beta chain is from a study of T cells after yellow fever vaccination (dated by TCRdb to about 2019). About the full investigation: Libraries from fractions with low cell numbers were prepared with the SMART-Seq v4 Ultra Low Input RNA kit. To follow T-cell clones before and after primary and booster YFV17D yellow fever vaccination, bulk TCR alpha and beta repertoires were sequenced over time. Two healthy male donors, one aged 18 to 30 and one aged 30 to 39 years, were included in the cohort. Blood samples were taken at several timepoints before and after primary and secondary immunization, and bulk PBMC replicates and cell subsets were isolated. Study-level results and caveats: The study included only a couple of donors, which limits how far the findings can be generalized. Computational filtering was required because FACS-sorted repertoires could contain abundant contaminating clonotypes from the bulk population. A small fraction of clonotypes appeared in both the CD4 and CD8 compartments, likely as a result of convergent recombination. After the booster, most clones that had expanded after primary vaccination were detected again (over 95% of CD4 and 88% of CD8), suggesting broad maintenance of memory. Compared with the primary T-cell response, the secondary T-cell response was weaker but faster, peaking on day 5 rather than day 15.

With respect to this clonotype: The specificity of this receptor is unknown. One base away there is no much larger clone; base qualities are not given.

The treatment or condition label of this sample denotes: live attenuated yellow fever vaccine strain. Two biological replicates of bulk PBMCs were collected at each blood-draw timepoint. A standard Ficoll-Paque protocol was used to isolate PBMCs from peripheral blood. RNA was extracted with TriZol from bulk PBMCs, CD4 and CD8 fractions, and dextramer-positive and dextramer-negative fractions. Taken from cysteine to phenylalanine, the CDR3 has 14 residues. Just the 42-base CDR3 DNA is kept, in frame starting at base 1. V sheds 3 bases and J sheds 3 bases, leaving 12 bases between their ends. Sequences LNHNV (CDR1) and YYDKDF (CDR2) are obtained from the germline V gene (reference sequence). This sample was sequenced with an Illumina NovaSeq 6000. TCR cDNA was synthesized by 5'RACE template switching, which introduced a universal primer site and unique molecular identifiers. Priming for cDNA synthesis came from both the TCR alpha and TCR beta constant segments. Libraries were amplified in two PCR steps, with sample barcodes and sequencing adapters added in the second step. Sequencing of the libraries was done on either Illumina HiSeq 2500 (2x100 bp) or NovaSeq (2x150 bp). The paper's processing steps were these. MIGEC was used to demultiplex reads and collapse the reads into UMI consensus sequences, and MiXCR was used for V(D)J alignment. Using edgeR on replicate PBMC samples, clonotypes were called vaccine-responding if FDR was below 0.01 and the log2 fold change was above 5 up to day 15. CD4 or CD8 identity was assigned to each bulk clonotype according to whether the clonotype was present at higher abundance in the sequenced CD4 repertoire or the sequenced CD8 repertoire. TCRdb passed the public sequencing reads through fastp at Q25 and MiXCR, retaining productive beta sequences. Every distinct CDR3 protein forms one entry, paired with its most common genes and DNA. The V and J calls here are based on TCRdb, not the publication. In this sample the table shows under 500,000 distinct CDR3 sequences, roughly 20% of which occur a single time. The top ten clones comprise 15% to 20% of the sample.

The sequence was obtained from a man younger than 35 who received the YFV17D yellow fever vaccine. The chain couples TRBV15 to TRBJ2-7; the D gene is perhaps TRBD1 or TRBD2, each of them matching over 5 bases. The specimen was PBMCs, collected before the yellow fever booster vaccination. The base sequence is TGTGCCACCAGCAGCTCCGGGACGGTCTACGAGCAGTACTTC. The translation is CATSSSGTVYEQYF.